This TCR beta chain originates from a study of Ad26.COV2.S vaccination and SARS-CoV-2 variants. Data came from immunoSEQ multiplex PCR; TCRdb stores just in-frame clones and leaves some out. This table holds about 420,000 clones, 85% to 90% found once. The CDR3 runs 13 residues. V lost 6 bases, J lost 4 bases, and 4 bases stayed unmatched. Germline CDR1 SGHVS, CDR2 FNYEAQ. Treatment defined: some 19 received Ad26.COV2.S at low or high dose, single or two shots; a few received placebo; per-sample allocation not given. The investigators took samples on day 63 after the first vaccine or placebo injection.

The chain is built from TRBV7-6 and TRBJ1-1; 8 bases match TRBD1. Here the sequenced sample was peripheral blood, taken in a trial of Ad26.COV2.S vaccine versus placebo. The receptor's source is a person between 18 and 65 years old who received the Ad26.COV2.S COVID-19 vaccine or a placebo. The CDR3 protein is CASRRQGTTEAFF. DNA for the CDR3: TGTGCCAGCAGGAGACAGGGGACCACTGAAGCTTTCTTT.